Presented here are 28 T cell receptor beta chains from one specimen sequenced in a study of glioma-infiltrating T cells after dendritic cell vaccination. The time point is: after dendritic cell vaccination, including at tumor progression/relapse. Clones were read by immunoSEQ multiplex PCR, and TCRdb kept only the in-frame ones, dropping some. The data show 100,000 to 120,000 clones, with around 90% seen just once and over 2.5% held by the top ten. Sequences were derived from blood, sampled after dendritic cell vaccination. These receptors originate from a human donor with glioblastoma.

The V call is TRBV2, the J call TRBJ1-3; D is unclear. This CDR3 is built from 13 residues. V was trimmed by 6 bases and J by 4 bases, leaving 10 bases between them. Germline V gives CDR1 SNHLY, CDR2 FYNNEI. For the CDR3, the DNA is TGTGCCAGCAGGACTGAGATCGGAAACACCATATATTTT. Translation: CASRTEIGNTIYF.

The chain links TRBV5-4 to TRBJ1-2; D call uncertain. The V gene's germline CDR1 is SGHNT and CDR2 YYREEE (reference sequence). V shed 5 bases and J shed 7 bases, with 12 bases lying between them. This CDR3 contains 12 residues. DNA for the CDR3: TGTGCCAGCAGGCTGATGGCGGGTGGCTACACCTTC. The encoded protein is CASRLMAGGYTF. Combining the CDR3 with reference TRBV5-4 and TRBJ1-2 gives the whole variable domain ETGVTQSPTHLIKTRGQQVTLRCSSQSGHNTVSWYQQALGQGPQFIFQYYREEENGRGNFPPRFSGLQFPNYSSELNVNALELDDSALYLCASRLMAGGYTFGSGTRLTVV.

The chain joins TRBV21-1 to TRBJ2-3; no DNA check was done on the table's D call, TRBD2. TRBV21-1 is labeled a pseudogene. This CDR3 comprises 9 residues. CDR3 nucleotides: TGTGCCACCGGAGGAGGGCAGTATTTT. Translation: CATGGGQYF.

This clone turned up a few times. The chain couples TRBV7-2 to TRBJ2-5, with D tentatively TRBD2 (6 bases). V was shortened by 5 bases and J by 5 bases, with 15 bases between the two germline ends. In germline, CDR1 is SGHTA, CDR2 FQGNSA. The CDR3 runs 14 residues. The CDR3, as DNA: TGTGCCAGCAGCCCCACGGGAGAGGGGGAGACCCAGTACTTC. Residues: CASSPTGEGETQYF.

The count of this clone is one. V usage is TRBV6-6 and J usage is TRBJ1-6; 8 bases map to TRBD1. The J segment lost 3 bases and the V segment lost 6 bases, leaving 7 bases of the junction unmatched. CDR1 and CDR2 from the germline V gene are MNHNY and SVGAGI (reference sequence). The CDR3 is made up of 16 amino acids. The CDR3 DNA reads TGTGCCAGCAGGCGCCCGACAGGGGACTATAATTCACCCCTCCACTTT. This encodes CASRRPTGDYNSPLHF.

The chain has TRBV27 and TRBJ1-5; 9 positions match TRBD1. Germline V gene lookup returns CDR1 MNHEY and CDR2 SMNVEV (reference sequence). This CDR3 is 16 amino acids long. Trimming cost V 8 bases and J 0 bases; bases outside gene matches: 8. The chain's CDR3 is CASREQGAYSNQPQHF. CDR3 coding DNA: TGTGCCAGCCGCGAACAGGGGGCCTATAGCAATCAGCCCCAGCATTTT.

The chain recombines TRBV30 with TRBJ2-3; 9 bases fit TRBD2. This CDR3 has 14 residues. Losses at the gene ends were 0 bases for V and 4 bases for J; bases not matched to a gene: 2. Germline V gives CDR1 GTSNPN, CDR2 SVGIG (reference sequence). CDR3 coding DNA: TGTGCCTGGAGTGTTGGCGGGGGGGCAGATACGCAGTATTTT. It translates to CAWSVGGGADTQYF.

The gene calls are TRBV6-5 and TRBJ1-2; 8 bases line up with TRBD1. The CDR3 length is 14 residues. V dropped 5 bases and J dropped 2; count of bases not matched to a gene: 4. CDR1 is MNHEY and CDR2 is SVGAGI in the germline V gene. CDR3 in amino acids: CASSPGTGNYGYTF. CDR3 bases: TGTGCCAGCAGTCCCGGGACAGGCAACTATGGCTACACCTTC.

The chain links TRBV7-2 to TRBJ1-3; the D is unclear. V gave up 1 base and J gave up 4 bases, with 14 bases separating them. CDR3 size: 16 residues. Germline V gives CDR1 SGHTA, CDR2 FQGNSA. The CDR3 region has the DNA TGTGCCAGCAGCTTAGGTCGGGGTACGAGGGGAAACACCATATATTTT. As protein: CASSLGRGTRGNTIYF.

The CDR3 DNA follows: TGTGCCAGCAGCCGGACAGGCGGTGACTACGAGCAGTACTTC. Translation: CASSRTGGDYEQYF. The V gene is TRBV7-2, the J gene TRBJ2-7; TRBD1 matches 7 bases. CDR3 length: 14 residues. After removal of 5 bases from V and 3 bases from J, the junction contained 7 bases not matched to a gene. CDR1 and CDR2 (germline): SGHTA, FQGNSA.

This chain connects TRBV5-6 to TRBJ2-7; 8 nucleotides align to TRBD2. This CDR3 contains 17 residues. After removal of 4 bases from V and 0 bases from J, the junction contained 12 bases not matched to a gene. Germline CDR1 reads SGHDT; CDR2 reads YYEEEE. The CDR3 here is CASSLSGASGRSYEQYF. The CDR3 coding sequence is TGTGCCAGCAGCCTTTCGGGCGCTAGCGGGCGCTCCTACGAGCAGTACTTC.

This chain connects TRBV19 to TRBJ1-5, with 7 nucleotides matching TRBD1. Germline values: CDR1 LNHDA, CDR2 SQIVND (reference sequence). J lost 5 bases, V lost 7 bases, and 8 bases had no gene match. CDR3 size: 14 residues. The CDR3 loop is CASTRDSGDQPQHF. The CDR3 bases are TGTGCCAGTACCCGGGACAGCGGCGATCAGCCCCAGCATTTT.

The chain has TRBV25-1 and TRBJ1-1; D is uncertain. Germline CDR1 and CDR2: MGHDK and SYGVNS. V dropped 2 bases and J dropped 4 bases, with 14 bases sitting between them. This CDR3 has 15 residues. The CDR3: CASSEGRWAVTEAFF. CDR3 in DNA: TGTGCCAGCAGTGAAGGAAGGTGGGCAGTCACTGAAGCTTTCTTT.

The chain uses TRBV5-1 and TRBJ2-1, with 10 bases fitting TRBD2. Unmatched junction bases numbered 6, after V lost 2 bases and J lost 4 bases. The CDR3 covers 16 residues. CDR1 SGHRS and CDR2 YFSETQ come from the germline V gene. The CDR3 DNA reads TGCGCCAGCAGCTTCTTAGCTAGCGGGGGATACAATGAGCAGTTCTTC. This sequence encodes CASSFLASGGYNEQFF.

This sequence joins TRBV5-5 and TRBJ2-7, with TRBD2 identical over 10 bases. This CDR3 region has 16 residues. With V trimmed by 0 bases and J by 3 bases, 6 bases remained unmatched. Germline V gene lookup returns CDR1 SGHKS and CDR2 YYEKEE (reference sequence). CDR3 sequence reads: CASSLELAGRLYEQYF. The DNA of the CDR3 is TGTGCCAGCAGCTTGGAACTAGCGGGGCGCCTCTACGAGCAGTACTTC.

V gene TRBV19 combines with J gene TRBJ1-2, with D hard to call. This CDR3 contains 13 residues. Trimming removed 5 bases at V and 2 bases at J, with 9 bases between. Germline CDR1 LNHDA, CDR2 SQIVND (reference sequence). In DNA, the CDR3 is TGTGCCAGTAGTGCCGGTTTCAACTATGGCTACACCTTC. This translates into CASSAGFNYGYTF.

The rearrangement links TRBV14 to TRBJ2-3; D gene ambiguous. The germline V and J ends were trimmed by 1 base and 6 bases, with 8 bases remaining between them. The CDR3 loop spans 13 amino acids. Germline assignment: CDR1 SGHDN and CDR2 FVKESK. The CDR3 here is CASSQGHVDTQYF. CDR3 coding DNA: TGTGCCAGCAGCCAAGGGCACGTCGATACGCAGTATTTT.

This sequence joins TRBV6-1 and TRBJ2-6; 9 nucleotides match TRBD1. The junction had 14 bases not matched to a gene; V was cut back by 2 bases and J by 0 bases. This CDR3 spans 21 amino acids. The germline V gene has CDR1 MNHNS and CDR2 SASEGT. For the CDR3, the DNA is TGTGCCAGCAGTGAACTGGGGACAGGGAAGTATTCAACCTCTGGGGCCAACGTCCTGACTTTC. Its protein product is CASSELGTGKYSTSGANVLTF.

The V and J genes are TRBV2 and TRBJ1-2; TRBD1 matches at 11 bases. This CDR3 spans 16 amino acids. After removal of 4 bases from V and 4 bases from J, the junction contained 8 bases not matched to a gene. Germline V gives CDR1 SNHLY, CDR2 FYNNEI. The DNA of the CDR3 is TGTGCCAGCAGTGGTTGGACAGGGGGCTGGTCCTATGGCTACACCTTC. This encodes CASSGWTGGWSYGYTF.

The rearrangement joins TRBV4-1 to TRBJ2-7; 7 nucleotides align to TRBD2. Germline CDR1 reads MGHRA; CDR2 reads YSYEKL. The CDR3 has 17 amino acids. Trimming took 1 base from V and 0 from J; bases not matched to a gene: 9. CDR3 loop: CASSQAPITSDSYEQYF. CDR3 in DNA: TGCGCCAGCAGCCAAGCGCCGATCACTAGCGACTCCTACGAGCAGTACTTC.

The V gene is TRBV29-1, the J gene TRBJ2-2; D gene uncertain. CDR3 length: 12 residues. Germline loops: CDR1 SQVTM, CDR2 ANQGSEA. Between the trimmed V and J ends, which lost 3 bases and 7 bases, there was a span of 9 bases. CDR3 sequence: CSVDISFGELFF. The CDR3 coding sequence is TGCAGCGTTGATATAAGCTTCGGGGAGCTGTTTTTT.

The gene calls are TRBV5-1 and TRBJ2-5, with 10 bases aligning to TRBD1. CDR3 length: 14 amino acids. Germline assignment: CDR1 SGHRS and CDR2 YFSETQ. After removal of 5 bases from V and 7 bases from J, the junction contained 8 bases not matched to a gene. The CDR3 is CASRIGTGDGTQYF. DNA for the CDR3: TGCGCCAGCAGAATCGGGACAGGGGACGGGACCCAGTACTTC.

V gene TRBV2 combines with J gene TRBJ2-5; TRBD2 matches 14 bases. The closer fit of TRBJ2-7 to the DNA end suggests the J call may be wrong. Germline loops: CDR1 SNHLY, CDR2 FYNNEI. This CDR3 has 16 residues. DNA of the CDR3: TGTGCCAGCAGTCAAGGGACTAGCGGGAGATCCTACGAGCAGTACTTC. Amino acid sequence: CASSQGTSGRSYEQYF.

The chain has TRBV7-9 and TRBJ1-1; D unclear. The germline V gene encodes CDR1 SEHNR and CDR2 FQNEAQ (reference sequence). This CDR3 region has 12 residues. V dropped 3 bases and J dropped 8 bases, with 10 bases sitting between them. CDR3: CASSFEVFEAFF. The CDR3 region has the DNA TGTGCCAGCAGCTTCGAGGTTTTCGAAGCTTTCTTT.

V and J are TRBV18 and TRBJ1-3; 7 bases line up with TRBD1. The CDR3 consists of 16 residues. The germline V gene has CDR1 KGHSH and CDR2 LQKENI. V trimming: 3 bases; J trimming: 3 bases; junction bases outside the gene matches: 8. Written as DNA, the CDR3 is TGTGCCAGCTCACCGACCAGGGGGATAGGTGGAAACACCATATATTTT. It encodes CASSPTRGIGGNTIYF.

The chain has TRBV6-1 and TRBJ1-2; 7 bases map to TRBD1. The germline V gene encodes CDR1 MNHNS and CDR2 SASEGT. The junction had 10 bases not matched to a gene; V was cut back by 4 bases and J by 2 bases. The CDR3 has 16 residues. The CDR3 coding sequence is TGTGCCAGCAGTGCCACCCTGGACAGGAGGAACTATGGCTACACCTTC. Amino acids: CASSATLDRRNYGYTF.

This clone was observed a handful of times. The gene calls are TRBV27 and TRBJ2-3; 8 bases line up with TRBD2. CDR1 is MNHEY and CDR2 is SMNVEV in the germline V gene (reference sequence). V lost 3 bases and J lost 2; bases outside the gene matches: 13. The CDR3 sequence is 18 residues long. The CDR3 region is CASSFYPLLAGNTDTQYF. The CDR3 DNA reads as TGTGCCAGCAGTTTTTACCCTTTATTAGCGGGAAACACAGATACGCAGTATTTT.

About this clone: This specimen includes other DNA sequences encoding the same CDR3. The chain uses TRBV7-9 and TRBJ1-2, with D hard to call. Trimming shortened V by 1 base and J by 0 bases, and 6 bases separated the two germline ends. Germline V CDR1 and CDR2: SEHNR, FQNEAQ (reference sequence). The CDR3 extends over 14 amino acids. DNA of the CDR3: TGTGCCAGCAGCTTAGGGACTGCTAACTATGGCTACACCTTC. It is translated as CASSLGTANYGYTF.